This entry lists 20 T cell receptor beta chains sequenced from one sample in a study of T cell responses to AZD1222 COVID-19 vaccine (dated by TCRdb to the early 2020s). The method behind the library was the immunoSEQ multiplex PCR assay. TCRdb provides this immuneACCESS table in a form limited to in-frame rearrangements. Some clones are lacking; in checked studies, under half of them reflect an unresolved V gene, and why the rest are absent is not known. The table for this sample lists about 120,000 clones; around 88% of them were counted only once. The biggest ten clones account for just over 9.5% of the sample. According to the study, the label for this sample's time point signals: baseline before first vaccination. The material was peripheral blood, obtained on day 0 of AZD1222 vaccination. The receptors come from an adult in good health.

The chain links TRBV6-2 or TRBV6-3 to TRBJ1-1, with D tentatively TRBD1 (6 bases). Trimming took 5 bases from V and 5 from J, leaving 15 bases between them. The CDR3 extends over 14 amino acids. CDR1 and CDR2 from the germline V gene are MNHEY and SVGEGT. The CDR3 reads CASSPGLGGTEAFF. The CDR3 DNA reads TGTGCCAGCAGTCCGGGCCTAGGGGGGACTGAAGCTTTCTTT.

This chain joins TRBV3-1 (or the pseudogene TRBV3-2) and TRBJ2-5; 7 bases are shared with TRBD2. The CDR3 runs 13 residues. Germline CDR1 and CDR2: LGHDT and YNNKEL (reference sequence). The trim removed 4 bases at V and 5 bases at J, leaving 4 bases unmatched. The CDR3 spells CASSPAGSETQYF. The CDR3 DNA reads as TGTGCCAGCAGCCCAGCGGGAAGTGAGACCCAGTACTTC.

The CDR3 loop is CASSLQSGAETQYF. CDR3 sequence (DNA): TGTGCCAGCAGCCTCCAATCCGGGGCGGAGACCCAGTACTTC. The chain has TRBV7-2 and TRBJ2-5; D is perhaps TRBD1 or TRBD2 (5 bases each). Germline CDR1 is SGHTA and CDR2 is FQGNSA. V dropped 5 bases and J dropped 5 bases, with 15 bases sitting between them. This CDR3 spans 14 amino acids.

J is TRBJ1-2 and V is TRBV11-2; D might be TRBD1 (5 bases). Germline values: CDR1 SGHAT, CDR2 FQNNGV. The CDR3 loop spans 12 amino acids. V gave up 5 bases and J gave up 5 bases, with 9 bases separating them. The CDR3 loop reads CASSTGGYGYTF. The CDR3 region has the DNA TGTGCCAGCAGCACGGGGGGGTATGGCTACACCTTC.

This chain uses TRBV28 with TRBJ2-7; either TRBD1 or TRBD2 may supply D (6 bases each). V shed 3 bases and J shed 0 bases, with 12 bases lying between them. Germline CDR1 is MDHEN and CDR2 is SYDVKM. The CDR3 consists of 15 residues. In DNA form, the CDR3 reads TGTGCCAGCAGTTTCGGAGGGGGGAACTCCTACGAGCAGTACTTC. Amino acid sequence: CASSFGGGNSYEQYF.

This chain joins TRBV4-3 and TRBJ2-3, with 11 bases identical to TRBD2. Unmatched junction bases numbered 7, after V lost 4 bases and J lost 7 bases. Germline V lookup: CDR1 LGHNA, CDR2 YSLEER. The CDR3 spans 15 residues. The CDR3 nucleotides read TGCGCCAGCAGCCCTGCTAGCGGGGGGCCCCATACGCAGTATTTT. Translated: CASSPASGGPHTQYF.

The chain links TRBV7-3 to TRBJ2-2; 8 bases match TRBD1. The germline V gene has CDR1 SGHTA and CDR2 FQGTGA. V gave up 4 bases and J gave up 6 bases; unmatched junction bases: 7. The CDR3 length is 15 residues. The CDR3 reads CASSSGQGRSGELFF. As DNA, the CDR3 is TGTGCCAGCAGCTCCGGACAGGGAAGGTCCGGGGAGCTGTTTTTT.

This chain links TRBV3-1 (or the pseudogene TRBV3-2) with TRBJ1-3; a weak D match, TRBD1 (6 bases). The length of the CDR3 is 17 residues. Trimming pared 8 bases from V and 0 bases from J, leaving 20 bases between. Per the germline V gene, CDR1 is LGHDT and CDR2 is YNNKEL (reference sequence). Written as DNA, the CDR3 is TGTGCCAGCCGGTCGTCAGGGGACCTCCCCTCTGGAAACACCATATATTTT. Encoded protein: CASRSSGDLPSGNTIYF.

The chain joins TRBV11-3 to TRBJ2-1, with D perhaps matching TRBD1 (5 bases). The germline CDR1 and CDR2 sequences are SGHNT and YENEEA. The CDR3 contains 16 residues. V was clipped by 6 bases and J by 5 bases, with 20 bases between them. The CDR3 sequence is CASSPKLGQGDNEQFF. CDR3 bases: TGTGCCAGCAGTCCTAAGCTGGGGCAGGGCGACAATGAGCAGTTCTTC. The variable domain in full, with the rest retrieved from reference TRBV11-3 and TRBJ2-1, is EAGVVQSPRYKIIEKKQPVAFWCNPISGHNTLYWYLQNLGQGPELLIRYENEEAVDDSQLPKDRFSAERLKGVDSTLKIQPAELGDSAVYLCASSPKLGQGDNEQFFGPGTRLTVL.

The rearrangement links TRBV9 to TRBJ2-5; 13 positions agree with TRBD2. V gave up 4 bases and J gave up 1 base; unmatched junction bases: 7. Germline lookup yields CDR1 SGDLS and CDR2 YYNGEE. The CDR3 loop spans 17 amino acids. In DNA form, the CDR3 reads TGTGCCAGCAGCTTAGGACTAGCGGGGGCCCCCCAAGAGACCCAGTACTTC. Amino acid sequence: CASSLGLAGAPQETQYF. Full variable domain (rest looked up from reference TRBV9 and TRBJ2-5): DSGVTQTPKHLITATGQRVTLRCSPRSGDLSVYWYQQSLDQGLQFLIQYYNGEERAKGNILERFSAQQFPDLHSELNLSSLELGDSALYFCASSLGLAGAPQETQYFGPGTRLLVL.

The rearrangement uses TRBV3-1 (or the pseudogene TRBV3-2) and TRBJ1-2, with a possible D match to TRBD1 (5 bases). V gave up 4 bases and J gave up 5 bases, with 11 bases separating them. CDR3 length: 13 residues. Germline CDR1 is LGHDT and CDR2 is YNNKEL (reference sequence). This chain's CDR3 is CASSRGTEYGYTF. CDR3 in DNA: TGTGCCAGCAGCCGGGGGACGGAGTATGGCTACACCTTC.

The rearrangement joins TRBV29-1 to TRBJ1-1; D is possibly TRBD1 (6 bases). The CDR3 totals 15 residues. V was clipped by 4 bases and J by 2 bases, with 17 bases between them. Germline CDR1 reads SQVTM; CDR2 reads ANQGSEA. The CDR3 DNA reads as TGCAGCGTTGTCCCGGGAGGGGGGGGCAACACTGAAGCTTTCTTT. Translating gives CSVVPGGGGNTEAFF.

This clone came up once. V is TRBV5-1 and J is TRBJ1-1; maybe TRBD1 (6 bases). The V end lost 0 bases, the J end lost 5 bases, and 17 bases lay between the germline ends. The V gene's germline CDR1 is SGHRS and CDR2 YFSETQ. The CDR3 covers 16 residues. The CDR3 nucleotides read TGCGCCAGCAGCTTGGAAGGGGCGGGGGCAGGGACTGAAGCTTTCTTT. This gives the protein CASSLEGAGAGTEAFF. Full variable domain (missing parts from reference TRBV5-1 and TRBJ1-1): KAGVTQTPRYLIKTRGQQVTLSCSPISGHRSVSWYQQTPGQGLQFLFEYFSETQRNKGNFPGRFSGRQFSNSRSEMNVSTLELGDSALYLCASSLEGAGAGTEAFFGQGTRLTVV.

CDR3: CASSDSGANVLTF. The CDR3, as DNA: TGTGCCAGCTCAGACTCTGGGGCCAACGTCCTGACTTTC. V and J are TRBV18 and TRBJ2-6; D gene uncertain. The CDR3 runs 13 residues. Germline CDR1 reads KGHSH; CDR2 reads LQKENI. V lost 5 bases and J lost 0, with 2 bases in between.

The chain joins TRBV5-1 to TRBJ2-5; no reliable D call. V lost 4 bases and J lost 4, with 17 bases in between. CDR1 is SGHRS and CDR2 is YFSETQ in the germline V gene. The CDR3 is 15 residues long. In DNA form, the CDR3 reads TGCGCCAGCAGCCCGGGTTTGAGCGCTGGAGAGACCCAGTACTTC. This encodes CASSPGLSAGETQYF.

Worth noting for this clone: Other DNA sequences within the sample encode an identical CDR3. The V call is TRBV27, the J call TRBJ1-2, with D perhaps matching TRBD1 (5 bases). The CDR3 is 15 amino acids. Trimming cost V 5 bases and J 1 base, with 14 bases left between them. The germline V gene encodes CDR1 MNHEY and CDR2 SMNVEV (reference sequence). The CDR3 DNA is TGTGCCAGCAGTCTTAAGGGGTGGGGTAACTATGGCTACACCTTC. Protein product: CASSLKGWGNYGYTF.

This clone was observed a handful of times. J is TRBJ2-7 and V is TRBV3-1 (or the pseudogene TRBV3-2); 8 bases fit TRBD2. The ends lost 1 base at V and 2 bases at J; junction bases unmatched: 4. The germline CDR1 and CDR2 sequences are LGHDT and YNNKEL (reference sequence). The CDR3 loop spans 15 amino acids. The CDR3 DNA reads TGTGCCAGCAGCCAAGTGCCGGGGGGGCCCTACGAGCAGTACTTC. Protein: CASSQVPGGPYEQYF.

The chain combines TRBV5-4 with TRBJ1-1; D might be TRBD1 (6 bases). The germline gives CDR1 SGHNT, CDR2 YYREEE (reference sequence). The CDR3 has 15 residues. Trimming shortened V by 3 bases and J by 8 bases, and 20 bases separated the two germline ends. CDR3 residues: CASSSASGTLAEAFF. In DNA, the CDR3 is TGTGCCAGCAGCTCTGCATCCGGGACACTTGCCGAAGCTTTCTTT.

CDR3 bases: TGTGCCAGCAGTTTTAGGGTTGCCTACGAGCAGTACTTC. It yields the protein CASSFRVAYEQYF. This sequence joins TRBV27 and TRBJ2-7; D is uncertain. The CDR3 is made up of 13 amino acids. V was pared by 3 bases and J by 2 bases, with 8 bases between. CDR1 is MNHEY and CDR2 is SMNVEV in the germline V gene (reference sequence).

This chain joins TRBV5-1 and TRBJ2-7; 10 nucleotides align to TRBD2. Germline V gene lookup returns CDR1 SGHRS and CDR2 YFSETQ. This CDR3 comprises 14 residues. V dropped 0 bases and J dropped 3; count of bases not matched to a gene: 0. The CDR3 DNA reads TGCGCCAGCAGCTTGGGGACTAGCGGCTACGAGCAGTACTTC. It specifies CASSLGTSGYEQYF.